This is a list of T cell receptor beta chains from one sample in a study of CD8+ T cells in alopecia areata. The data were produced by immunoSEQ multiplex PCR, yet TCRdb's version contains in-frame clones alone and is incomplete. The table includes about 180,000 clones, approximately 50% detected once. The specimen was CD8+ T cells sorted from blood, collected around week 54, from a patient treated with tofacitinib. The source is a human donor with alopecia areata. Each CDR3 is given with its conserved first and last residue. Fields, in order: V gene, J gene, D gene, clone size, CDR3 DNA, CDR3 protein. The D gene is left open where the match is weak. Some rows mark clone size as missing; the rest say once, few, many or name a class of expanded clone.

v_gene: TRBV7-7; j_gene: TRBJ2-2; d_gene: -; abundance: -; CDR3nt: TGTGCTAGCAGCACGGACAGAAACACCGGGGAGCTGTTTTTT; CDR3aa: CASSTDRNTGELFF
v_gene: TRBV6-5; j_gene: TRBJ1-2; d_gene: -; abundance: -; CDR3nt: TGTGCCAGCAGTTACTCGGCAGGGGAGGTCAACTATGGCTACACCTTC; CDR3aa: CASSYSAGEVNYGYTF
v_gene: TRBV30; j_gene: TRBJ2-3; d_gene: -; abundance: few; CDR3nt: TGTGCCTGGAGTTACTACCCCGGGACGCCGACAGATACGCAGTATTTT; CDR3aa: CAWSYYPGTPTDTQYF
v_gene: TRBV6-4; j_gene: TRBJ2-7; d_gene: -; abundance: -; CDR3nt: TGTGCCAGCCACTGGGGGATGGGCTACGAGCAGTACTTC; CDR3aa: CASHWGMGYEQYF
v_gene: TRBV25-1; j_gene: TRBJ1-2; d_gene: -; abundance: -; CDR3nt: TGTGCCAGCAGTCTCCATGGGGGCCCCAACTATGGCTACACCTTC; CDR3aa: CASSLHGGPNYGYTF
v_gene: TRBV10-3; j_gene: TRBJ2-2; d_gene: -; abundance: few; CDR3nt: TGTGCCATCACCCGAGATACCGGGGAGCTGTTTTTT; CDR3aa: CAITRDTGELFF
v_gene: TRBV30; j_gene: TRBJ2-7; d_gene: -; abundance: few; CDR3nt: TGTGCCTGGAGTGTAAAGATCGTCCACGAGCAGTACTTC; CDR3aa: CAWSVKIVHEQYF
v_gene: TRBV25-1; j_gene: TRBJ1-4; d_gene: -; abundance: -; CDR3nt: TGTGCCAGCAGTGAGATAACCCTGGCTAATGAAAAACTGTTTTTT; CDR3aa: CASSEITLANEKLFF
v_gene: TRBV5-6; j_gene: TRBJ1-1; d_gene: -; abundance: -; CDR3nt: TGTGCCAGCAGCTACCAGAACACTGAAGCTTTCTTT; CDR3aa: CASSYQNTEAFF
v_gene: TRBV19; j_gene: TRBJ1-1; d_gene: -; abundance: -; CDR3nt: TGTGCCAGTAGTCTCGGACTGGTGAACACTGAAGCTTTCTTT; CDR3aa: CASSLGLVNTEAFF
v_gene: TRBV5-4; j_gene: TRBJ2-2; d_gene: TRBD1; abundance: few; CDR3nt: TGTGCCAGCAGCTTCCGGGACAGGGGGGTTACCGGGGAGCTGTTTTTT; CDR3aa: CASSFRDRGVTGELFF
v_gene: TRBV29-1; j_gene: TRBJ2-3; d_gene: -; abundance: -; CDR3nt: TGCAGCGTTGGACAGAGTAGCACAGATACGCAGTATTTT; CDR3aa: CSVGQSSTDTQYF
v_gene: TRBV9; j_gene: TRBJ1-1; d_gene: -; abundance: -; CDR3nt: TGTGCCAGCAGCCTCGGGGGGCGGGAAGCTTTCTTT; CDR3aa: CASSLGGREAFF
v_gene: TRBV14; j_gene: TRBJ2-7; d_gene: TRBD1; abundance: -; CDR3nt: TGTGCCAGCAGCGGAGGGACAGGGGGCTACGAGCAGTACTTC; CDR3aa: CASSGGTGGYEQYF
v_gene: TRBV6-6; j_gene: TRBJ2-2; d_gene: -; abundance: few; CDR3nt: TGTGCCAGCATTGATTGGGGGAACGGGGAGCTGTTTTTT; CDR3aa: CASIDWGNGELFF
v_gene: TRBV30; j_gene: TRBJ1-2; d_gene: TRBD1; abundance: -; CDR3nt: TGTGCCTTCGAGCCGGGACAGGTCTATGGCTACACCTTC; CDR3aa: CAFEPGQVYGYTF
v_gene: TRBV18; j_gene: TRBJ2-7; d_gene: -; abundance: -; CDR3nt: TGTGCCAGCTCACCGTACAGGAGCGACTACGAGCAGTACTTC; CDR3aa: CASSPYRSDYEQYF
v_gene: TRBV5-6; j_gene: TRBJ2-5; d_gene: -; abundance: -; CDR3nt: TGTGCCAGCAGCCCGCAAGGGGACCAAGAGACCCAGTACTTC; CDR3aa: CASSPQGDQETQYF
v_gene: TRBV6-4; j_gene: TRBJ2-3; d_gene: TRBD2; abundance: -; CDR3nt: TGTGCCAGCAGTGAACGGGGGGGCCGTCAAGATACGCAGTATTTT; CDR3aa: CASSERGGRQDTQYF
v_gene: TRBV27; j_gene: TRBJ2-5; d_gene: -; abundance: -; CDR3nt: TGTGCCAGCAGTTCCCAGGGAGGGGGCTGGGAGACCCAGTACTTC; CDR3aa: CASSSQGGGWETQYF
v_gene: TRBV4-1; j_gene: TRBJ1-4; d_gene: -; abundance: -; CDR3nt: TGCGCCAGCAGCCAAGATCGGGAGACCACTAATGAAAAACTGTTTTTT; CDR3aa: CASSQDRETTNEKLFF
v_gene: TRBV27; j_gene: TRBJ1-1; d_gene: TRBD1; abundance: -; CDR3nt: TGTGCCAGCCGAATTACAGGGGCGAATGAAGCTTTCTTT; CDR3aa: CASRITGANEAFF
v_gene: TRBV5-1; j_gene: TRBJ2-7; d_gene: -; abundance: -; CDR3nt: TGCGCCAGCTCCAGCACAGGCTCCGAGCAGTACTTC; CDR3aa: CASSSTGSEQYF
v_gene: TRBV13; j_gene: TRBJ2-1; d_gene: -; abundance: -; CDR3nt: TGTGCCAGCAGCACGACGCCACGGGGCTTCTCCTACAATGAGCAGTTCTTC; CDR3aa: CASSTTPRGFSYNEQFF
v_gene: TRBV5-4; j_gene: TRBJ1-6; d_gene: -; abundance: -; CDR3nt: TGTGCCAGCAGCTCGGGACTCCACCAGCTCGGGTATAATTCACCCCTCCACTTT; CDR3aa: CASSSGLHQLGYNSPLHF
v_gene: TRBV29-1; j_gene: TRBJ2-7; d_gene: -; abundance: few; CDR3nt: TGCAGCGTTGGACAAGGGACATCGTACGAGCAGTACTTC; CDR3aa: CSVGQGTSYEQYF
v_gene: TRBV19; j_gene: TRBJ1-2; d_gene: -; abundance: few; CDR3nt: TGTGCCAGTAGTATATGGGGCAGCGCGTCTAACTATGGCTACACCTTC; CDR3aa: CASSIWGSASNYGYTF
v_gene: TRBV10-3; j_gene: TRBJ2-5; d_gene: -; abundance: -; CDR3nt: TGTGCCATCAGGGGGGAGCACGAGACCCAGTACTTC; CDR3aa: CAIRGEHETQYF
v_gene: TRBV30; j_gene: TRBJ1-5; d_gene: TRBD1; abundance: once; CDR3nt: TGTGCCTGGAGTCCGGGACAGGGGATCGGGCAGCCCCAGCATTTT; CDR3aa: CAWSPGQGIGQPQHF
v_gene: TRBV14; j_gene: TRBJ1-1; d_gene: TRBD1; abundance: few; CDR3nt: TGTGCCAGCAGCCAGGAAACAGGGGGCTTTGAGAACACTGAAGCTTTCTTT; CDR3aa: CASSQETGGFENTEAFF
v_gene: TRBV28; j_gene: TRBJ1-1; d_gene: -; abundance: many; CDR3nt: TGTGCCAGCAGGGTACAGGGTGTGACTGAAGCTTTCTTT; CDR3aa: CASRVQGVTEAFF
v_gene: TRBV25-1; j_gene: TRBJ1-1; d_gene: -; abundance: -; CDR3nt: TGTGCCAGCAGCGCAGACCTGAACACTGAAGCTTTCTTT; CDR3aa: CASSADLNTEAFF
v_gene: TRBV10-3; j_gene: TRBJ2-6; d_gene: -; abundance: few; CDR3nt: TGTGCCATCAGTGAGACGGGAACGACTGGGGCCAACGTCCTGACTTTC; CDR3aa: CAISETGTTGANVLTF
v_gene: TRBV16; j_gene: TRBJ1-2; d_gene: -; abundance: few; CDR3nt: TGTGCCAGCAGCCAATCCTTCCAAACTGCCTATGGCTACACCTTC; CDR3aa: CASSQSFQTAYGYTF
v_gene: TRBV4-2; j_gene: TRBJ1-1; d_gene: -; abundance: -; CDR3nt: TGTGCCAGCAGCCGGCCTGATGAAGGGAACACTGAAGCTTTCTTT; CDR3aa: CASSRPDEGNTEAFF
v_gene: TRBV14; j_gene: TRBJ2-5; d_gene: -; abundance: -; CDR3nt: TGTGCCAGCAGCCCCCGGGACAATCGGTTAGAGACCCAGTACTTC; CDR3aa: CASSPRDNRLETQYF
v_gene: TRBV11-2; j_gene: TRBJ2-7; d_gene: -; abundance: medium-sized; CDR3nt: TGTGCCAGCAGCTTAGGTCGTGAGCAGTACTTC; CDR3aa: CASSLGREQYF
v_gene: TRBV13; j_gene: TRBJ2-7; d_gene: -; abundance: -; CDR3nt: TGTGCCAGCAGCTTAGACCGGGCCCTAGACGAGCAGTACTTC; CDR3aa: CASSLDRALDEQYF
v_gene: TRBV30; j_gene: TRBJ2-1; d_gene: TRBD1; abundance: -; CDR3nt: TGTGCCTGGAGCGCCGGGACAGGGGTACACGCTGAGCAGTTCTTC; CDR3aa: CAWSAGTGVHAEQFF
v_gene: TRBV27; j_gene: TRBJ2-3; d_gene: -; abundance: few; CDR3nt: TGTGCCAGCGGGGAAGGCACAGATACGCAGTATTTT; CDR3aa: CASGEGTDTQYF
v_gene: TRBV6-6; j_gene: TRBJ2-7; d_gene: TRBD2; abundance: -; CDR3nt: TGTGCCAGCAGTTACTCTAGCGGGGACTCCTACGAGCAGTACTTC; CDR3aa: CASSYSSGDSYEQYF
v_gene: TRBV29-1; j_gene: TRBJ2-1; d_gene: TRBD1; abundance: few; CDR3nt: TGCAGCGTCTCGGACAGGGGGCTTTACAATGAGCAGTTCTTC; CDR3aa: CSVSDRGLYNEQFF
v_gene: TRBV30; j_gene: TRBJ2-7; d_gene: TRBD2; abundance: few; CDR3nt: TGTGCCTGGAGTGGGACTAGCGGGGTCAACGAGCAGTACTTC; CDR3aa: CAWSGTSGVNEQYF
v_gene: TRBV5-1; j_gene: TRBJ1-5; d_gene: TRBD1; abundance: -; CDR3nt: TGCGCCAGCAGCCCACAGGGGGCCGAAGGCAATCAGCCCCAGCATTTT; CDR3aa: CASSPQGAEGNQPQHF
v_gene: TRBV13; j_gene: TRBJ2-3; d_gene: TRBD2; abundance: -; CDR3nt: TGTGCCAGCAGCCCCGGCTTTGCGGGGGGCTCAGATACGCAGTATTTT; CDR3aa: CASSPGFAGGSDTQYF
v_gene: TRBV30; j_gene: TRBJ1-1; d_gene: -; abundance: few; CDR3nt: TGTGCCTGGAGTTCTGGGCCGATGAACACTGAAGCTTTCTTT; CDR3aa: CAWSSGPMNTEAFF
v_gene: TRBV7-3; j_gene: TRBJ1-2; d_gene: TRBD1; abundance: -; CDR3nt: TGTGCCAGCAGCTTAACGGGACAGGGAGGCTACACCTTC; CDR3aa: CASSLTGQGGYTF
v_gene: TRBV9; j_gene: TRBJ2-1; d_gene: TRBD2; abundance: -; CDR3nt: TGTGCCAGCAGCCCCTGGACTAGCGGGGGATACAATGAGCAGTTCTTC; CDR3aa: CASSPWTSGGYNEQFF
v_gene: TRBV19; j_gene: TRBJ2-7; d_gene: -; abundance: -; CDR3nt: TGTGCCAGTAGTCCCTCAGGGACGTTCACGCGCGAGCAGTACTTC; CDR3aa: CASSPSGTFTREQYF
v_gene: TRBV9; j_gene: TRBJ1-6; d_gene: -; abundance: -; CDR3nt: TGTGCCAGCAGCGTAGATGGAGGGGGACGGTCACCCCTCCACTTT; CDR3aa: CASSVDGGGRSPLHF